The source of this TCR beta chain is a study of T cell repertoires in cytomegalovirus infection (dated by TCRdb to the late 2010s). With respect to the entire study: The peptide stimulations were aimed at well-studied HLA-B-restricted epitopes as well as recently identified HLA-C-restricted CMV epitopes, whose presentation resists viral immunomodulation. Because public TCR beta signatures pointed to carriage of CMV infection together with the matching HLA type, the HLA type of each donor mattered for the analysis.

Concerning this clonotype: Its antigen remains undetermined. No much larger clone is present one base from it, and per-base qualities are unavailable.

Reads for this sample came from an Illumina HiSeq 1500. The public reads were reanalyzed by TCRdb: fastp trimming at Q25, MiXCR alignment, in-frame beta chains only. Rows with a matching CDR3 protein are joined into one entry that keeps the most common DNA and genes. The sample data list a few hundred thousand distinct CDR3 sequences, and almost 30% of these were observed just once. 20% of the sample comes from the top ten. The treatment or condition label, as the study defines it: in vitro stimulation with specific CMV peptide epitopes to enrich CMV-specific T cells. General findings and caveats noted by the study authors: The ex vivo response was dominated by HLA-C-restricted CMV-specific TCR beta clonotypes, which also provided the single most frequent clonotype in two of eight donors. In both this cohort and an independent roughly 330-donor cohort, the cumulative frequency of public TCR beta family members distinguished carriers of CMV infection plus the relevant HLA type.

The germline V gene (reference sequence) supplies CDR1 DFQATT and CDR2 SNEGSKA. V lost 0 bases and J lost 7 bases, and the count of bases not matched to a germline gene is 7. The cysteine opens and the phenylalanine closes a CDR3 of 15 amino acids. Only the CDR3 part of the read is kept: 45 bases, read in frame from the first base. The sequence joins TRBV20-1 to TRBJ2-7, with 12 central nucleotides matching TRBD2. The sequences come from cultured PBMCs, collected from culture after CMV antigen stimulation. This TCR was sampled from a human donor in good health (CMV status not recorded). Some clones in this sample may be carry-over from other donors' samples. Here the CDR3 is given as CSARDLTSGRREQYF. The nucleotide sequence is TGCAGTGCTAGAGATTTGACTAGCGGGAGAAGGGAGCAGTACTTC.